The rows below give T cell receptor beta chains drawn from one sample of a study of blood T cells in healthy people across ages. TCRdb used MiXCR to reprocess the 5' RACE reads, holding one entry per CDR3 protein. Of hundreds of thousands of distinct CDR3 sequences in the sample, 55% to 65% were seen once. The source material was blood. Receptors originate from a man aged 30 to 39 in good health. CDR3s include the opening cysteine and the closing phenylalanine or tryptophan. D genes are given only for firm matches. Size tells how often a clone was seen (once, few, many) or the class of an expanded clone, and some rows leave it out.

j_call	v_call	d_call	clone_size	cdr3_nt	cdr3_aa
TRBJ2-3	TRBV11-2	NA	NA	TGTGCCAGCAGCTTAGCCCGGTGGGCAGATACGCAGTATTTT	CASSLARWADTQYF
TRBJ1-6	TRBV7-3	NA	NA	TGTGCCAGCAGCTTTTCCGGGGGGCCCCTCCACTTT	CASSFSGGPLHF
TRBJ2-7	TRBV3-1	NA	NA	TGTGCCAGCAGCCGAGACCTCTACGAGCAGTACTTC	CASSRDLYEQYF
TRBJ1-4	TRBV12-3/TRBV12-4	TRBD1	NA	TGTGCCAGCAGGGGACCGGGACAGGGGAATGAAAAACTGTTTTTT	CASRGPGQGNEKLFF
TRBJ2-5	TRBV15	TRBD1	NA	TGTGCCACCAGCCCAACACCCGACAGGGAAGAGACCCAGTACTTC	CATSPTPDREETQYF
TRBJ2-7	TRBV30	NA	once	TGTGCCTGGAGTGCGGGGGAATGGGACTACGAGCAGTACTTC	CAWSAGEWDYEQYF
TRBJ2-7	TRBV20-1	TRBD2	NA	TGCAGTGCTAAAACGGGACTAGCGGGGGGTACCTACGAGCAGTACTTC	CSAKTGLAGGTYEQYF
TRBJ2-3	TRBV4-1	NA	NA	TGCGCCAGCAGCCAAGAAACCCCCGTTGTACAAGATACGCAGTATTTT	CASSQETPVVQDTQYF
TRBJ2-3	TRBV29-1	TRBD1	NA	TGCAGCGCGATGACAGGGGGCCAAACGGGGAGCACAGATACGCAGTATTTT	CSAMTGGQTGSTDTQYF
TRBJ2-5	TRBV10-3	NA	few	TGTGCCATCAGTGTAGAACAGGCCGAAGAGACCCAGTACTTC	CAISVEQAEETQYF
TRBJ2-1	TRBV7-2	NA	many	TGTGCCAGCAGCCTAGGGGGCGGGGGCTACAATGAGCAGTTCTTC	CASSLGGGGYNEQFF
TRBJ1-6	TRBV5-8	NA	NA	TGTGCCAGCAGCTTGCACACAACCGCTTCACCCCTCCACTTT	CASSLHTTASPLHF
TRBJ1-2	TRBV9	NA	NA	TGTGCCAGCAGCGGTCGGGACGGACTGTCCTATGGCTACACCTTC	CASSGRDGLSYGYTF
TRBJ2-1	TRBV15	TRBD2	NA	TGTGCCACCAGCAGGACTAGCGGGGAATCCTACAATGAGCAGTTCTTC	CATSRTSGESYNEQFF
TRBJ1-4	TRBV4-3	NA	NA	TGCGCCAGCAGCCAAGGGGCGGGACCCGCAACTAATGAAAAACTGTTTTTT	CASSQGAGPATNEKLFF
TRBJ2-7	TRBV4-3	TRBD1	NA	TGCGCCAGCAGCCAAGATTTCGGACAGGCTCCTAGGGAGCAGTACTTC	CASSQDFGQAPREQYF
TRBJ1-5	TRBV20-1	NA	many	TGCAGTGCTCCTTGGGGGCAGAGGAATCAGCCCCAGCATTTT	CSAPWGQRNQPQHF
TRBJ2-5	TRBV20-1	NA	NA	TGCAGTGCTAGTTCGAGTTACCAAGAGACCCAGTACTTC	CSASSSYQETQYF
TRBJ2-4	TRBV2	NA	NA	TGTGCCAGCAGTGAAGTTCTAGCCAAAAACATTCAGTACTTC	CASSEVLAKNIQYF
TRBJ2-5	TRBV6-6	NA	NA	TGTGCCAGCAGTGCGGCAGGGCGGGAGACCCAGTACTTC	CASSAAGRETQYF
TRBJ1-5	TRBV6-5	NA	NA	TGTGCCAGCAGCCCCTCTATATCCAATCAACCCCAGCATTTT	CASSPSISNQPQHF
TRBJ2-7	TRBV15	TRBD1	NA	TGTGCCACCAGCAGAGATCTAAGGGGGACAGGGGCCTACGGGCAGTACTTC	CATSRDLRGTGAYGQYF
TRBJ2-7	TRBV27	NA	NA	TGTGCCAGCAGCTTAAGGGACGGCCCCTACGAGCAGTACTTC	CASSLRDGPYEQYF
TRBJ2-6	TRBV5-6	NA	NA	TGTGCCAGCAGCCTCCGGGACGGTGGAGCCAACGTCCTGACTTTC	CASSLRDGGANVLTF
TRBJ2-1	TRBV6-4	TRBD2	few	TGTGCCAGCAGTGACTCGGGGGGGACCTCCTACAATGAGCAGTTCTTC	CASSDSGGTSYNEQFF
TRBJ2-7	TRBV7-9	NA	few	TGTGCCAGCAGCTTACGACTGACCTACGAGCAGTACTTC	CASSLRLTYEQYF
TRBJ2-3	TRBV9	NA	few	TGTGCCAGCAGTTTTGGCGGGGACACAGATACGCAGTATTTT	CASSFGGDTDTQYF
TRBJ2-2	TRBV9	NA	NA	TGTGCCAGCAGCGTAGGGCCGGACACCGGGGAGCTGTTTTTT	CASSVGPDTGELFF
TRBJ1-1	TRBV28	NA	NA	TGTGCCAGCAGTTTAATCCCTCAGGGCCGGTCCACTGAAGCTTTCTTT	CASSLIPQGRSTEAFF
TRBJ2-1	TRBV18	NA	NA	TGTGCCAGCTCACCAAGTCGGCCGAACAATGAGCAGTTCTTC	CASSPSRPNNEQFF
TRBJ1-5	TRBV2	NA	once	TGTGCCAGCACCGGGGGTACGGGTCAGCCCCAGCATTTT	CASTGGTGQPQHF
TRBJ1-2	TRBV20-1	TRBD1	few	TGCAGTGCTTTCACAGGGGGCGGGGGTGGCTACACCTTC	CSAFTGGGGGYTF
TRBJ2-6	TRBV21-1	NA	few	TGTGCCAGGCCGGGAGGGAACAACTCTGGGGCCAACGTCCTGACTTTC	CARPGGNNSGANVLTF
TRBJ1-2	TRBV6-2/TRBV6-3	NA	NA	TGTGCCAGCAGTAGGGCGGTGGCAGCACTAAGACTCCATGGCTACACCTTC	CASSRAVAALRLHGYTF
TRBJ1-5	TRBV4-3	NA	NA	TGCGCCAGCAGCCAAGATGCAGACCTCAATCAGCCCCAGCATTTT	CASSQDADLNQPQHF
TRBJ1-6	TRBV9	TRBD1	NA	TGTGCCAGCAGCGGCGGGACAGACTCTTCACCCCTCCACTTT	CASSGGTDSSPLHF
TRBJ2-4	TRBV20-1	TRBD2	few	TGCAGTGCTAGACTGGGACTAGATGACATTCAGTACTTC	CSARLGLDDIQYF
TRBJ1-1	TRBV20-1	NA	NA	TGCAGTGCTAGAGTGGGGGGGCCCATGAACACTGAAGCTTTCTTT	CSARVGGPMNTEAFF
TRBJ2-5	TRBV9	NA	NA	TGTGCCAGCAGCGTAGGAAGCGCCGAAGAGACCCAGTACTTC	CASSVGSAEETQYF
TRBJ2-7	TRBV6-1	TRBD1	NA	TGTGCCAGCAGTCTATGGACAGGGGGATATAGCCACCACTCGGGCGAGCAGTACTTC	CASSLWTGGYSHHSGEQYF
TRBJ1-1	TRBV29-1	TRBD1	NA	TGCAGCGCCCCGACAGGGCAAATCCCCACTGAAGCTTTCTTT	CSAPTGQIPTEAFF
TRBJ2-1	TRBV4-1	NA	NA	TGCGCCAGCAGCACGCTCAATGAGCAGTTCTTC	CASSTLNEQFF
TRBJ2-7	TRBV7-2	NA	few	TGTGCCAGCAGCAGCCGCCGGGGGTCCCTCGAGCAGTACTTC	CASSSRRGSLEQYF
TRBJ2-1	TRBV9	NA	NA	TGTGCCAGCAGCGTAGTAACCTATGAGCAGTTCTTC	CASSVVTYEQFF
TRBJ2-1	TRBV27	TRBD2	NA	TGTGCCAGCAGTCCTCTAGCGGGTGTCTATGAGCAGTTCTTC	CASSPLAGVYEQFF
TRBJ2-5	TRBV12-3/TRBV12-4	NA	NA	TGTGCCAGCAGTTTATGGCAGGAGAAAGAGACCCAGTACTTC	CASSLWQEKETQYF
TRBJ1-5	TRBV7-2	TRBD1	NA	TGTGCCAGCAGCGCAAGGACAGGGTGGGATAGCAATCAGCCCCAGCATTTT	CASSARTGWDSNQPQHF
TRBJ1-4	TRBV10-3	TRBD1	few	TGTGCCATCAGTGACAATACAGGGGGTAATGAAAAACTGTTTTTT	CAISDNTGGNEKLFF